This T cell receptor (beta chain) was recorded in a study of ipilimumab plus nivolumab after autologous stem cell transplantation. For the study at large: DLBCL patients had primary refractory or relapsed disease.

CDR3 length: 15 amino acids. CDR1 is SGHRS and CDR2 is YFSETQ in the germline V gene. Trimming at V came to 1 base and at J to 5 bases, leaving 6 bases not matched to a gene. The data were produced by immunoSEQ multiplex PCR, yet TCRdb's version contains in-frame clones alone and is incomplete. The table shows 22,000 or so clones, with under 75% occurring only once. Starting 14 to 28 days after autologous transplant, ipilimumab 1 mg/kg was given. Dosing: nivolumab 3 mg/kg IV, weeks 1, 4, 7, 10, then every two weeks to week 26. This specimen was PBMCs, taken in a trial of ipilimumab plus nivolumab as post-transplant consolidation. The chain couples TRBV5-1 to TRBJ2-3; TRBD1 matches 8 bases. This sequence was found in a male donor with diffuse large B-cell lymphoma. DNA of the CDR3: TGCGCCAGCAGCTTGACAGGGGGATCACAAGATACGCAGTATTTT. Encoded protein: CASSLTGGSQDTQYF.